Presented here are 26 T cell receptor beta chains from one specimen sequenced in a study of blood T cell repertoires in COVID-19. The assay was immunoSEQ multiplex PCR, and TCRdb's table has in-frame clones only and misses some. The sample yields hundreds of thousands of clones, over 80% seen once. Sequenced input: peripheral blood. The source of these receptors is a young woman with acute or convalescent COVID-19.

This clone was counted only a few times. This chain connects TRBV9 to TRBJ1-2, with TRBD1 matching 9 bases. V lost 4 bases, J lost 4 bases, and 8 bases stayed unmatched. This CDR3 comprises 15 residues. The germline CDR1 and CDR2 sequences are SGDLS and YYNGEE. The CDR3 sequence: CASSTDRGSTYGYTF. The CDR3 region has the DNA TGTGCCAGCAGCACGGACAGGGGATCAACCTATGGCTACACCTTC.

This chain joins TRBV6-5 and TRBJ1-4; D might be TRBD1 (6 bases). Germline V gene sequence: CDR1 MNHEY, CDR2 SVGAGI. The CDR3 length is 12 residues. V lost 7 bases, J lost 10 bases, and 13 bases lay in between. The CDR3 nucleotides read TGTGCCAGCACTACCCAAGGGGGAAAACTGTTTTTT. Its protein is CASTTQGGKLFF.

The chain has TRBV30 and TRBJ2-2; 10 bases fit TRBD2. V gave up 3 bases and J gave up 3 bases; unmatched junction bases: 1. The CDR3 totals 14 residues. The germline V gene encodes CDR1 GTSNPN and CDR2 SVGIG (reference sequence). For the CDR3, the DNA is TGTGCCTGGAGGCTAGCGGGGGACACCGGGGAGCTGTTTTTT. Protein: CAWRLAGDTGELFF.

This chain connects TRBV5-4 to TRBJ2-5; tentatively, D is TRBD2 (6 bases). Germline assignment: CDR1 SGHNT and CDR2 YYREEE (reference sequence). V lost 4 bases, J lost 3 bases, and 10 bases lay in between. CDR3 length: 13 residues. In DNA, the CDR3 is TGTGCCAGCAGCCGGGGACTTAAAGAGACCCAGTACTTC. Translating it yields CASSRGLKETQYF. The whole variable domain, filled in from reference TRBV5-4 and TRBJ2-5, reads ETGVTQSPTHLIKTRGQQVTLRCSSQSGHNTVSWYQQALGQGPQFIFQYYREEENGRGNFPPRFSGLQFPNYSSELNVNALELDDSALYLCASSRGLKETQYFGPGTRLLVL.

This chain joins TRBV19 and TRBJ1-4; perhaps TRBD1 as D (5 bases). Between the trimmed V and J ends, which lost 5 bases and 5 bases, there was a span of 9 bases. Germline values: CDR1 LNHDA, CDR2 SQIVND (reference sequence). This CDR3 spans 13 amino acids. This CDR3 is CASSDRPNEKLFF. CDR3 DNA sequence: TGTGCCAGTAGTGACAGACCCAATGAAAAACTGTTTTTT.

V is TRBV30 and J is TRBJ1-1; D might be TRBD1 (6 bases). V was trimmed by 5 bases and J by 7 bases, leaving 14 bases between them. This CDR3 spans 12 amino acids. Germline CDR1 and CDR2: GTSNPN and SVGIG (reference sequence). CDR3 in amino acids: CAWGRTDSEAFF. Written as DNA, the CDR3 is TGTGCCTGGGGCCGGACGGACAGTGAAGCTTTCTTT.

The CDR3, as DNA: TGTGCCAGCAGACTGGACACTCTGAACACTGAAGCTTTCTTT. Protein product: CASRLDTLNTEAFF. The chain links TRBV5-5 to TRBJ1-1; tentative D call: TRBD1 (5 bases). This CDR3 contains 14 residues. With 5 bases removed from V and 0 bases from J, the gap between germline ends came to 11 bases. The germline CDR1 and CDR2 sequences are SGHKS and YYEKEE (reference sequence).

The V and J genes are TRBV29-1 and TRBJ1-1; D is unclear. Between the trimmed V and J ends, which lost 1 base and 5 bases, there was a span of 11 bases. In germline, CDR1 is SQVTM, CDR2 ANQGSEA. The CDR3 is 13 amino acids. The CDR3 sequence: CSVEVLGGTEAFF. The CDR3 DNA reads TGCAGCGTTGAAGTCCTGGGAGGTACTGAAGCTTTCTTT.

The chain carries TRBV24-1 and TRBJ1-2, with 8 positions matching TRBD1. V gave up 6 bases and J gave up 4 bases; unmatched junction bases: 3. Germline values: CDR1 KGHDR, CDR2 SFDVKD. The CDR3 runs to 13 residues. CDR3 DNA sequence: TGTGCCACCAGTCAACAGGGGGGCTATGGCTACACCTTC. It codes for CATSQQGGYGYTF.

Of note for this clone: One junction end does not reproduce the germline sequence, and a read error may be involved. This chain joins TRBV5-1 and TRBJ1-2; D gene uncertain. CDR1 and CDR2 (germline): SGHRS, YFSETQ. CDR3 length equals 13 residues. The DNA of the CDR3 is TGCGCCAGCAGTTTGGCATCGAGCGAGGGCTACACCTTC. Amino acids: CASSLASSEGYTF.

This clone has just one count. Here the CDR3 DNA reads TGTGCCAGCAGCCCTTCGGCCGGGGAGCTGTTTTTT. Translated: CASSPSAGELFF. The rearrangement links TRBV25-1 to TRBJ2-2; D not certain. Trimming left V 6 bases short and J 6 bases short, with 8 bases between. CDR1 is MGHDK and CDR2 is SYGVNS in the germline V gene. The CDR3 has 12 amino acids.

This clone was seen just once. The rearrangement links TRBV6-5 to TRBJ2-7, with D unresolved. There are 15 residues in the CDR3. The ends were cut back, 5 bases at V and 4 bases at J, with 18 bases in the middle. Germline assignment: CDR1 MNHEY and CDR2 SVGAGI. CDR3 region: CASSIDRSSGYEQYF. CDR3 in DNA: TGTGCCAGCAGTATTGACCGTAGCTCTGGGTACGAGCAGTACTTC.

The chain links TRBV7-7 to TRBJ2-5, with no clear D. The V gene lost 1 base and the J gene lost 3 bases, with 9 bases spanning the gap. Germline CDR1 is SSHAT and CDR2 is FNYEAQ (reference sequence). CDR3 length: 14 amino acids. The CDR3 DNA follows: TGTGCCAGCAGCTTAGTTGGCGGAGAAGAGACCCAGTACTTC. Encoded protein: CASSLVGGEETQYF.

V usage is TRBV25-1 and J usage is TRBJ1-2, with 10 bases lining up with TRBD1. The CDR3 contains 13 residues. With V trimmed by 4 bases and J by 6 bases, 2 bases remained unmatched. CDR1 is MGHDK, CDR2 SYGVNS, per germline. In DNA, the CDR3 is TGTGCCAGCAGTGCTGGGACAGGGGATGGCTACACCTTC. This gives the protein CASSAGTGDGYTF.

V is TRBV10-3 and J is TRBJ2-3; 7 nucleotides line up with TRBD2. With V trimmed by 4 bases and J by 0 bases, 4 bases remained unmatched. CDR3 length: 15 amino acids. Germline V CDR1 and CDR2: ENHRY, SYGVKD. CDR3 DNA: TGTGCCATCAGTGGGGGAGGGACTAGCACAGATACGCAGTATTTT. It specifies CAISGGGTSTDTQYF.

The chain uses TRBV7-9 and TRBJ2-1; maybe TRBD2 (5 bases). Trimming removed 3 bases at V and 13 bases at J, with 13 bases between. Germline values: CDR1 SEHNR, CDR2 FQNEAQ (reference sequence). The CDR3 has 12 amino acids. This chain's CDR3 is CASSFIGVNQFF. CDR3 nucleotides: TGTGCCAGCAGCTTCATCGGGGTTAATCAGTTCTTC. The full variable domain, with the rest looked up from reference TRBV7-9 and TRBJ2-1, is DTGVSQNPRHKITKRGQNVTFRCDPISEHNRLYWYRQTLGQGPEFLTYFQNEAQLEKSRLLSDRFSAERPKGSFSTLEIQRTEQGDSAMYLCASSFIGVNQFFGPGTRLTVL.

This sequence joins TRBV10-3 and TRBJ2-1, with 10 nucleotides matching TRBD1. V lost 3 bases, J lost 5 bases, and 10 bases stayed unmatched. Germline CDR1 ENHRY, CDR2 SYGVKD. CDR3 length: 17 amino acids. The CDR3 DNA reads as TGTGCCATCAGTGAACACCAGGACAGGGGGAGACACAATGAGCAGTTCTTC. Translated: CAISEHQDRGRHNEQFF.

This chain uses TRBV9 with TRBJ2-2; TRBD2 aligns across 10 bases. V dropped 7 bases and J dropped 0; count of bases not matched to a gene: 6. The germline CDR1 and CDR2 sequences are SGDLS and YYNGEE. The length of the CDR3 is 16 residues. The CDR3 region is CASGSGGVTNTGELFF. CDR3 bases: TGTGCCAGCGGGAGCGGGGGGGTTACGAACACCGGGGAGCTGTTTTTT.

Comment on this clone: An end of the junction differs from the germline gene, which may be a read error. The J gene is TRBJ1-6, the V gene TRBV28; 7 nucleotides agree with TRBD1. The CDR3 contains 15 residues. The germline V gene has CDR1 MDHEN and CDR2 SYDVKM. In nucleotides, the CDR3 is TGTGTCAGCAGTTTGCTCAGACAGGGATTCTCACCCCTCCACTTT. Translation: CVSSLLRQGFSPLHF.

CDR3 region: CASSVSQGAGGYTF. In DNA form, the CDR3 reads TGTGCCAGCAGCGTATCCCAGGGTGCGGGGGGCTACACCTTC. The chain carries TRBV9 and TRBJ1-2; D may be TRBD1 (5 bases). Germline lookup yields CDR1 SGDLS and CDR2 YYNGEE. This CDR3 contains 14 residues. Trimming took 1 base from V and 8 from J, leaving 15 bases between them.

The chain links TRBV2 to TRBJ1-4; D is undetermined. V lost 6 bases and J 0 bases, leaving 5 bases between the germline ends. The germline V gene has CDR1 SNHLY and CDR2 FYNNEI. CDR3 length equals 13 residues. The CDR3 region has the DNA TGTGCCAGCAGATATGCAACTAATGAAAAACTGTTTTTT. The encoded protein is CASRYATNEKLFF.

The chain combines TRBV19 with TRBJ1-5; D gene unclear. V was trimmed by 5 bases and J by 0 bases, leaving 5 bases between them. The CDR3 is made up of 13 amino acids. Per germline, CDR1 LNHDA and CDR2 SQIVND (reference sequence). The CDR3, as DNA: TGTGCCAGTAGTGCGCATAGCAATCAGCCCCAGCATTTT. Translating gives CASSAHSNQPQHF.

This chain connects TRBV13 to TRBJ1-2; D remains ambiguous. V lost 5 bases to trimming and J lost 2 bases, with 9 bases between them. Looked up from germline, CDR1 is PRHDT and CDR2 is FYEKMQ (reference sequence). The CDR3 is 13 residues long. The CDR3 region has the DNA TGTGCCAGCAGCGGTGGGGAGAACTATGGCTACACCTTC. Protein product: CASSGGENYGYTF.

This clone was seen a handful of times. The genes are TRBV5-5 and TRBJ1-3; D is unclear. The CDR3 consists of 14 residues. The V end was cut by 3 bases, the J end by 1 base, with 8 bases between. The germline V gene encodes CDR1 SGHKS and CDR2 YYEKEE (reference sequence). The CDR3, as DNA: TGTGCCAGCAGCTCCAGGATTTCTGGAAACACCATATATTTT. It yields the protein CASSSRISGNTIYF.

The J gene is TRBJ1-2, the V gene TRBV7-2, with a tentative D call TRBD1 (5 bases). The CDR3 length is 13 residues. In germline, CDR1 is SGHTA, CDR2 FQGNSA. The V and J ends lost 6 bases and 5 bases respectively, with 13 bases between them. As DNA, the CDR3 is TGTGCCAGCAGTAATGACAGAAAATATGGCTACACCTTC. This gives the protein CASSNDRKYGYTF. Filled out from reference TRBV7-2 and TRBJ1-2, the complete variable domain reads GAGVSQSPSNKVTEKGKDVELRCDPISGHTALYWYRQSLGQGLEFLIYFQGNSAPDKSGLPSDRFSAERTGGSVSTLTIQRTQQEDSAVYLCASSNDRKYGYTFGSGTRLTVV.

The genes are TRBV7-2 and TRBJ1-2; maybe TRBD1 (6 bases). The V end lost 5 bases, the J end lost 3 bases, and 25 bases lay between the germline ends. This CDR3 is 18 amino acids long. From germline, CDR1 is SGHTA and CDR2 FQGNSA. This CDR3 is CASSLLPRTALNYYGYTF. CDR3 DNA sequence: TGTGCCAGCAGCCTTCTCCCGAGGACAGCCCTAAACTACTATGGCTACACCTTC.